These 8 T cell receptor beta chains came from one sample sequenced in a study of early T cells in non-severe SARS-CoV-2 infection. MiXCR was run by TCRdb on the 5' RACE reads, yielding one entry per CDR3 protein. Among approximately 98,000 distinct CDR3 sequences, 12% were seen once, and the ten largest hold around 3.2%. Material: whole blood. These receptors came from an adult who was a healthcare worker with PCR-confirmed SARS-CoV-2 infection or an uninfected control (not recorded which).

This chain uses TRBV9 with TRBJ1-6, with D unclear. Germline V gene data show CDR1 as SGDLS and CDR2 as YYNGEE. The V and J ends lost 4 bases and 13 bases respectively, with 9 bases between them. The CDR3 totals 11 residues. The CDR3 is CASSPFEPLHF. The CDR3 nucleotides are TGTGCCAGCAGCCCGTTTGAGCCCCTCCACTTT.

In this sample, this clonotype turned up many times. This chain connects TRBV7-9 to TRBJ2-2; D gene uncertain. CDR1 and CDR2 from the germline V gene are SEHNR and FQNEAQ (reference sequence). This CDR3 comprises 15 residues. The germline V and J ends were trimmed by 6 bases and 1 base, with 12 bases remaining between them. CDR3 sequence reads: CASSWTSWNTGELFF. In DNA form, the CDR3 reads TGTGCCAGCAGTTGGACGTCCTGGAACACCGGGGAGCTGTTTTTT.

The chain carries TRBV20-1 and TRBJ1-2; 9 bases agree with TRBD1. Losses at the gene ends were 4 bases for V and 8 bases for J; bases not matched to a gene: 14. CDR3 length: 15 residues. CDR1 and CDR2 from the germline V gene are DFQATT and SNEGSKA (reference sequence). CDR3 in DNA: TGCAGTGCTACCTTGAAACAGGGGGCCGCTAGGGGCTACACCTTC. The encoded protein is CSATLKQGAARGYTF.

J is TRBJ1-2 and V is TRBV28, with TRBD1 matching over 8 bases. V dropped 7 bases and J dropped 1; count of bases not matched to a gene: 11. Germline CDR1 is MDHEN and CDR2 is SYDVKM. CDR3 length: 16 residues. The CDR3 here is CASTLLDRAFNYGYTF. The CDR3 nucleotides are TGTGCCAGCACCCTACTGGACAGGGCTTTTAACTATGGCTACACCTTC.

CDR3 amino acids: CSARAQPETQYF. CDR3 nucleotide sequence: TGCAGTGCTAGAGCCCAGCCAGAGACCCAGTACTTC. The chain uses TRBV20-1 and TRBJ2-5; unclear D gene. Trimming cost V 1 base and J 4 bases, with 7 bases left between them. There are 12 residues in the CDR3. Germline V gene lookup returns CDR1 DFQATT and CDR2 SNEGSKA (reference sequence).

The chain combines TRBV5-5 with TRBJ2-3, with D perhaps TRBD2 (5 bases). Trimming took off 1 base at V and 3 bases at J, with 9 bases between the two ends. This CDR3 has 14 residues. Germline CDR1 reads SGHKS; CDR2 reads YYEKEE (reference sequence). The CDR3 nucleotides read TGTGCCAGCAGCTTGAATCTAGCAACAGATACGCAGTATTTT. This sequence encodes CASSLNLATDTQYF.

This clonotype was counted a few times. The rearrangement uses TRBV6-1 and TRBJ1-6, with 9 bases matching TRBD1. Germline V gives CDR1 MNHNS, CDR2 SASEGT. The CDR3 is 16 amino acids. The trim removed 6 bases at V and 12 bases at J, leaving 15 bases unmatched. The CDR3 region has the DNA TGTGCCAGCAGAGACCGACCGGGACAGGGTGAACGACCCCTCCACTTT. This encodes CASRDRPGQGERPLHF.

In this sample, this clonotype turned up many times. The gene calls are TRBV29-1 and TRBJ1-3; D is undetermined. The CDR3 loop spans 12 amino acids. The germline V gene has CDR1 SQVTM and CDR2 ANQGSEA. The V end lost 7 bases, the J end lost 2 bases, and 9 bases lay between the germline ends. The CDR3 is CSAVLPGNTIYF. In nucleotides, the CDR3 is TGCAGCGCCGTGCTCCCTGGAAACACCATATATTTT.